The subject of this entry is one T cell receptor beta chain. This sample was included in a study of blood T cell repertoires in COVID-19. Study in general: Sample material is recorded as cDNA or gDNA derived from T cells, B-cell-depleted T cells, or PBMCs.

Authors' processing steps: How many nucleated cells were present was estimated from reference gene primer amplification. The assay was immunoSEQ multiplex PCR, and TCRdb's table has in-frame clones only and misses some. The DNA gave D and trimming, while V, J and clone size come from that table. The sample lists around 300,000 clones; 85% were seen once. The TCR sequence derives from a human donor in a cohort sampled during active COVID-19. The sample consisted of peripheral blood.

The CDR3 DNA is TGTGCCAGCTCACCAACAGGGTTGAGGCCTGGGGCCAACGTCCTGACTTTC. This sequence encodes CASSPTGLRPGANVLTF. This chain uses TRBV18 with TRBJ2-6; weak D call: TRBD1 (6 bases). The CDR3 extends over 17 amino acids. Germline loops: CDR1 KGHSH, CDR2 LQKENI. V was shortened by 2 bases and J by 2 bases, with 13 bases between the two germline ends.